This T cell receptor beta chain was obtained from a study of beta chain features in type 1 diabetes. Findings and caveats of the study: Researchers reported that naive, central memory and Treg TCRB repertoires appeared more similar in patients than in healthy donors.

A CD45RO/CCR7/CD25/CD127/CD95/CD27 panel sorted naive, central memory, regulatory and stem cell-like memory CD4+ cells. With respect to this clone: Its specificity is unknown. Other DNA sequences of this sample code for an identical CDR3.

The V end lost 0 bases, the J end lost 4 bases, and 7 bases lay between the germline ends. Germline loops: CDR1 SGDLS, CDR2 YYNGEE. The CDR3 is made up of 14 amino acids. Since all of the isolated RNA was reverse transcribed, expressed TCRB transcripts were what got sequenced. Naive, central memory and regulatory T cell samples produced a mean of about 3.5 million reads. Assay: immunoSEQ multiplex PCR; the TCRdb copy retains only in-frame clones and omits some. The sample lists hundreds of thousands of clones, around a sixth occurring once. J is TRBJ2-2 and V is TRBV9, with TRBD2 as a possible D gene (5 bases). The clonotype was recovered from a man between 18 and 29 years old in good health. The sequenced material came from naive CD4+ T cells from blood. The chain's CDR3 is CASSVVGSTGELFF. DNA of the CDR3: TGTGCCAGCAGCGTAGTTGGGAGCACCGGGGAGCTGTTTTTT.